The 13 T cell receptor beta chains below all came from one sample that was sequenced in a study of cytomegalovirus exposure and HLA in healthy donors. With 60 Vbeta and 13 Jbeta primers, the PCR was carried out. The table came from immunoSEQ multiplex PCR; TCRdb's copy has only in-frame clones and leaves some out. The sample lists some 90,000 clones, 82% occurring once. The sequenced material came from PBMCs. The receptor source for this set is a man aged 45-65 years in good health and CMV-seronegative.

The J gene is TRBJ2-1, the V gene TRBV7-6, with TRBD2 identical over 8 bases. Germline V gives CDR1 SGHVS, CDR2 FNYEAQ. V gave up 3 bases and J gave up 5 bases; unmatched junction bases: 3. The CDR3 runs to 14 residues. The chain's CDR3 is CASSLTSADNEQFF. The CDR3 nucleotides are TGTGCCAGCAGCTTGACTAGCGCCGACAATGAGCAGTTCTTC.

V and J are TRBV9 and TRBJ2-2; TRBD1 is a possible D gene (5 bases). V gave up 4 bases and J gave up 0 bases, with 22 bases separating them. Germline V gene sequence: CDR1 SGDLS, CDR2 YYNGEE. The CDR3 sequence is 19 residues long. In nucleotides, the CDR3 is TGTGCCAGCAGCCTAACGACCTCCGATTCACAGGCGAACACCGGGGAGCTGTTTTTT. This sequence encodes CASSLTTSDSQANTGELFF.

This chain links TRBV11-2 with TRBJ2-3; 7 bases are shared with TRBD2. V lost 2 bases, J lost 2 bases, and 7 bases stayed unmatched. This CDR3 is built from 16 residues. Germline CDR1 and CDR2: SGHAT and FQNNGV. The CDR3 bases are TGTGCCAGCAGCTTAAGTCCTAGCGGTTTCACAGATACGCAGTATTTT. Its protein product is CASSLSPSGFTDTQYF.

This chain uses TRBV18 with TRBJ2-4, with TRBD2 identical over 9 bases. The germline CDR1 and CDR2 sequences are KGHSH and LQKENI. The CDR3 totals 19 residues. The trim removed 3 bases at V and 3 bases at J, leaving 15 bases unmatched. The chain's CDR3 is CASSPRVSGSLAVKNIQYF. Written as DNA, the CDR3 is TGTGCCAGCTCACCCCGGGTTAGCGGGAGCCTCGCAGTCAAAAACATTCAGTACTTC.

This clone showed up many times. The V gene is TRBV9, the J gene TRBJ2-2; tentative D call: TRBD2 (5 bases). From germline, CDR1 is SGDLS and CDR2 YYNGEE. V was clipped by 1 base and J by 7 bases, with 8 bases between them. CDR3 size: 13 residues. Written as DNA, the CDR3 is TGTGCCAGCAGCGTACGGGGAAACGGGGAGCTGTTTTTT. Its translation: CASSVRGNGELFF.

The CDR3 sequence is CSVVYYGGTEAFF. The CDR3 region has the DNA TGCAGCGTTGTTTATTACGGGGGCACTGAAGCTTTCTTT. The V and J genes are TRBV29-1 and TRBJ1-1; D possibly corresponds to TRBD1 (5 bases). V lost 4 bases to trimming and J lost 4 bases, with 13 bases between them. Germline V CDR1 and CDR2: SQVTM, ANQGSEA. The CDR3 length is 13 residues.

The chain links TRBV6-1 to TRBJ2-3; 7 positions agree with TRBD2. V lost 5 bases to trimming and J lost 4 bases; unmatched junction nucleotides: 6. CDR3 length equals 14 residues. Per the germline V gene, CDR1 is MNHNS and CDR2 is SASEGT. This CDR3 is CASSPRGGPDTQYF. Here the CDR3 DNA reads TGTGCCAGCAGTCCCCGGGGAGGGCCAGATACGCAGTATTTT.

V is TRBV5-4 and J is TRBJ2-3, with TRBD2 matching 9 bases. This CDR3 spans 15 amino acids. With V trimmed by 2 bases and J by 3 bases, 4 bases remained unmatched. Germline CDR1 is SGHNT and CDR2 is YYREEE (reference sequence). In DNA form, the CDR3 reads TGTGCCAGCAGCTTCGCGGGAGGGAATACAGATACGCAGTATTTT. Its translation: CASSFAGGNTDTQYF.

The chain's CDR3 is CASSSGAGGNTEAFF. The CDR3 DNA sequence: TGTGCCAGCTCTTCCGGGGCCGGGGGGAACACTGAAGCTTTCTTT. The genes are TRBV18 and TRBJ1-1, with D perhaps TRBD1 (5 bases). Per germline, CDR1 KGHSH and CDR2 LQKENI. This CDR3 spans 15 amino acids. The ends were cut back, 6 bases at V and 1 base at J, with 15 bases in the middle.

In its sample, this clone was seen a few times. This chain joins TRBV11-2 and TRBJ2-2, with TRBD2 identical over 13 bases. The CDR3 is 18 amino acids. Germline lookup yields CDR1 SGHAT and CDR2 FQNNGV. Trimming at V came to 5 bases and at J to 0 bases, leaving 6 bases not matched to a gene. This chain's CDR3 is CASSRTSGRSANTGELFF. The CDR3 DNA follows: TGTGCCAGCAGCCGGACTAGCGGGAGATCGGCGAACACCGGGGAGCTGTTTTTT.

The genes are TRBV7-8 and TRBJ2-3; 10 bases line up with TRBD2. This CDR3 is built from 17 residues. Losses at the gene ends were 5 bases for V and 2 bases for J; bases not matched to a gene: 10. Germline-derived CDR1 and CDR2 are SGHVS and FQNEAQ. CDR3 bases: TGTGCCAGCAGCCCCTCCACAGGACTAGCGGTCACAGATACGCAGTATTTT. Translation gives CASSPSTGLAVTDTQYF. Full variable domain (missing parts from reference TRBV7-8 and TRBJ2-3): GAGVSQSPRYKVAKRGQDVALRCDPISGHVSLFWYQQALGQGPEFLTYFQNEAQLDKSGLPSDRFFAERPEGSVSTLKIQRTQQEDSAVYLCASSPSTGLAVTDTQYFGPGTRLTVL.

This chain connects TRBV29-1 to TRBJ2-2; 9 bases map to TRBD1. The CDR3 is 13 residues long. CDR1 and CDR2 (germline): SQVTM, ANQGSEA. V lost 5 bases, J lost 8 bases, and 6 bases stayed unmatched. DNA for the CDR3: TGCAGCGTTCACCGGGACAGGGATGGGGAGCTGTTTTTT. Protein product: CSVHRDRDGELFF.

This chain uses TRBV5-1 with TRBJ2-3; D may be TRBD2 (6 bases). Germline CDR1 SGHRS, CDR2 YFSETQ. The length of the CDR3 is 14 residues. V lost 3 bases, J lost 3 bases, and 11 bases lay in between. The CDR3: CASSSGTDTDTQYF. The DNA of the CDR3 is TGCGCCAGCAGCTCCGGGACTGATACAGATACGCAGTATTTT.